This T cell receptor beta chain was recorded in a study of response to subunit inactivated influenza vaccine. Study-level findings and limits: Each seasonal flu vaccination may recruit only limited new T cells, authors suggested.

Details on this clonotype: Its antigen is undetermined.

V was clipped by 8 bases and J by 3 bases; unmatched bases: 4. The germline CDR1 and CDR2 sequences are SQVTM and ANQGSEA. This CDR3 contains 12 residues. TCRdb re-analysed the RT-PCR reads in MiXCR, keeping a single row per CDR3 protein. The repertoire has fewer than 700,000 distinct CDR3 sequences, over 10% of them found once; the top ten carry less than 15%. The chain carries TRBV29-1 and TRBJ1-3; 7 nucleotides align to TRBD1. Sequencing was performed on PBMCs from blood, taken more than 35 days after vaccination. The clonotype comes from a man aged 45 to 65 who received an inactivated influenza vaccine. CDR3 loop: CSFRDSGNTIYF. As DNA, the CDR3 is TGCAGCTTCCGGGACAGTGGAAACACCATATATTTT.